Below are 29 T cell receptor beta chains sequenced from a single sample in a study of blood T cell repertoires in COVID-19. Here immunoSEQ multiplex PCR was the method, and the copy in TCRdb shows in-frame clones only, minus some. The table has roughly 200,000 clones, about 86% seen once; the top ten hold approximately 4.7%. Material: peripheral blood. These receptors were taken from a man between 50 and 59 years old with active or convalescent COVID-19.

CDR3 nucleotide sequence: TGTGCCAGCAGCCAAGACATGGCAGGGATCACCGGGGAGCTGTTTTTT. This encodes CASSQDMAGITGELFF. This chain uses TRBV4-2 with TRBJ2-2; TRBD1 might be the D (5 bases). Germline V gives CDR1 LGHNA, CDR2 YNFKEQ. The germline V and J ends were trimmed by 0 bases and 4 bases, with 12 bases remaining between them. The CDR3 runs to 16 residues.

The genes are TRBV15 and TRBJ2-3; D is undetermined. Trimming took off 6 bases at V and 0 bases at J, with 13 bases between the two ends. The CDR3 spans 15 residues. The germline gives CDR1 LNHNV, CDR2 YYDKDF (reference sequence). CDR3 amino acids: CATSIGPYSTDTQYF. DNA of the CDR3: TGTGCCACCAGTATTGGGCCATACAGCACAGATACGCAGTATTTT. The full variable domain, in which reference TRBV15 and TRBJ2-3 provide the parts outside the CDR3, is DAMVIQNPRYQVTQFGKPVTLSCSQTLNHNVMYWYQQKSSQAPKLLFHYYDKDFNNEADTPDNFQSRRPNTSFCFLDIRSPGLGDTAMYLCATSIGPYSTDTQYFGPGTRLTVL.

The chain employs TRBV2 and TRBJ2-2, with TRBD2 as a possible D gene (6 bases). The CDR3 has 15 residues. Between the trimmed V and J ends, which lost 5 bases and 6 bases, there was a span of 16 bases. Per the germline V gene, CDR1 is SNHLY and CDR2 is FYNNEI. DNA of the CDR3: TGTGCCAGCAGTCCTCTGGGAGGAATGGCCGGGGAGCTGTTTTTT. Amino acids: CASSPLGGMAGELFF.

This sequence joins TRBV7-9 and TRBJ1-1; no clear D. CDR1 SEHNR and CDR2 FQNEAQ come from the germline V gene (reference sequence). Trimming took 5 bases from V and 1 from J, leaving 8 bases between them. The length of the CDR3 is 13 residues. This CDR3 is CASSREENTEAFF. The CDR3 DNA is TGTGCCAGCAGCCGAGAAGAGAACACTGAAGCTTTCTTT.

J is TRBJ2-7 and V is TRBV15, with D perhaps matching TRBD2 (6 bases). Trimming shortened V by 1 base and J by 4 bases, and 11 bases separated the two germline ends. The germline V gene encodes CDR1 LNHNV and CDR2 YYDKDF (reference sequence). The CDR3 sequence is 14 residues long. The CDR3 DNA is TGTGCCACCAGCAGAGCGGAGGGAGCTTACGAGCAGTACTTC. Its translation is CATSRAEGAYEQYF. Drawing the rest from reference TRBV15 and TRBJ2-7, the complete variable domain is DAMVIQNPRYQVTQFGKPVTLSCSQTLNHNVMYWYQQKSSQAPKLLFHYYDKDFNNEADTPDNFQSRRPNTSFCFLDIRSPGLGDTAMYLCATSRAEGAYEQYFGPGTRLTVT.

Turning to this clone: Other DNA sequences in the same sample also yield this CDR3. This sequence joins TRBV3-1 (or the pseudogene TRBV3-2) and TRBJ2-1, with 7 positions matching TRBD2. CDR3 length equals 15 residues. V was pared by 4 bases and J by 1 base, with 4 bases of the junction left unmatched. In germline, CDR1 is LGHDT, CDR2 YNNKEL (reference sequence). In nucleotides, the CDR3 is TGTGCCAGCAGCCGCCGCGGGGGTTCCTACAATGAGCAGTTCTTC. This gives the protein CASSRRGGSYNEQFF.

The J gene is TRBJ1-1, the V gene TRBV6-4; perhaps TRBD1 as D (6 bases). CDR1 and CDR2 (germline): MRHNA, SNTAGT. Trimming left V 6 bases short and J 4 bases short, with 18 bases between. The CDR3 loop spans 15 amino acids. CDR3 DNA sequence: TGTGCCAGCAGGCCACAGGGAGACCAGAGCACTGAAGCTTTCTTT. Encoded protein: CASRPQGDQSTEAFF.

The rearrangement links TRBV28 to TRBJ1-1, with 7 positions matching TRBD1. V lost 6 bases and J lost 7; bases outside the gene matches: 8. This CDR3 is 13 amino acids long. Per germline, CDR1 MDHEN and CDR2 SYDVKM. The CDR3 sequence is CASRGSRDSEAFF. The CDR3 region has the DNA TGTGCCAGCAGGGGATCCCGGGACAGTGAAGCTTTCTTT.

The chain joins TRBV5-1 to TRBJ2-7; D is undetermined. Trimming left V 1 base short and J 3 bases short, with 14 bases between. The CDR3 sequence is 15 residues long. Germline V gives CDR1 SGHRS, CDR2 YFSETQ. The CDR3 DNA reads TGCGCCAGCAGCTTGTTTGATCCCGCGGACTACGAGCAGTACTTC. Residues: CASSLFDPADYEQYF. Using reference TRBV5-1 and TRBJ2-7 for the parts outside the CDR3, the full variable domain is KAGVTQTPRYLIKTRGQQVTLSCSPISGHRSVSWYQQTPGQGLQFLFEYFSETQRNKGNFPGRFSGRQFSNSRSEMNVSTLELGDSALYLCASSLFDPADYEQYFGPGTRLTVT.

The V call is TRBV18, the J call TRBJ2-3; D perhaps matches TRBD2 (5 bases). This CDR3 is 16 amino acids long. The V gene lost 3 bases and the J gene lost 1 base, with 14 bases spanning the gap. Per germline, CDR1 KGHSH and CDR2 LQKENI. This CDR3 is CASSPSSGTGTDTQYF. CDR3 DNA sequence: TGTGCCAGCTCACCGTCCTCGGGAACTGGCACAGATACGCAGTATTTT.

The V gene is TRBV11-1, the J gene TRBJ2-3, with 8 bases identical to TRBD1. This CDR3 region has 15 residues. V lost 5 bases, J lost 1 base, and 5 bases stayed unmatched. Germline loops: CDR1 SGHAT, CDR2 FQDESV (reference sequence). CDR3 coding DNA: TGTGCCAGCAGCCTCCGACAGGGGCGCACAGATACGCAGTATTTT. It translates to CASSLRQGRTDTQYF. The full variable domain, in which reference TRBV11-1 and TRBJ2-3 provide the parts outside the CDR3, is EAEVAQSPRYKITEKSQAVAFWCDPISGHATLYWYRQILGQGPELLVQFQDESVVDDSQLPKDRFSAERLKGVDSTLKIQPAELGDSAMYLCASSLRQGRTDTQYFGPGTRLTVL.

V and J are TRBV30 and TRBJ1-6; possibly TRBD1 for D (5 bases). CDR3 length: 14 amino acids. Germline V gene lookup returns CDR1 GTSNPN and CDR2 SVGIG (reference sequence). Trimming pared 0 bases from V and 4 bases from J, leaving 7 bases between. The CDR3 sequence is CAWSVDRYNSPLHF. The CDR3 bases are TGTGCCTGGAGTGTAGACAGATATAATTCACCCCTCCACTTT.

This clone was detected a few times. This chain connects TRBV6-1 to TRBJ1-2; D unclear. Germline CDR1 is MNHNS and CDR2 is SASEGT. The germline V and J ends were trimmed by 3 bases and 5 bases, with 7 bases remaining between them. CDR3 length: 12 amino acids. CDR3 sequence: CASSDGPYGYTF. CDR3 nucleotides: TGTGCCAGCAGTGATGGGCCTTATGGCTACACCTTC.

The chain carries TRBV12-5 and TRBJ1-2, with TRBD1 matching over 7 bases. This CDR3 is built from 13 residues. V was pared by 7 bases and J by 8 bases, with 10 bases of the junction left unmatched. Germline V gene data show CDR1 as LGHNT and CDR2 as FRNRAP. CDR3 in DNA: TGTGCTAGTGCATTGGGACAGTTAAGAGGCTACACCTTC. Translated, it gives CASALGQLRGYTF.

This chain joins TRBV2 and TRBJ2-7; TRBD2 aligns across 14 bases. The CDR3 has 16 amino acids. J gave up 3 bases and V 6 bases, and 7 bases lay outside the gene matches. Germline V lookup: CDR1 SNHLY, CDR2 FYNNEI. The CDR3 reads CASSGLAGGSRYEQYF. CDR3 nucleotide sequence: TGTGCCAGCAGCGGACTAGCGGGGGGTTCTCGCTACGAGCAGTACTTC.

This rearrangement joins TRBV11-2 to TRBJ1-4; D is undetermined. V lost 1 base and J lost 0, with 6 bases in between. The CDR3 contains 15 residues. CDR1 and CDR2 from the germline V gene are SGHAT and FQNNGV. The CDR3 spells CASSLVRATNEKLFF. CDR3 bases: TGTGCCAGCAGCTTAGTTAGAGCAACTAATGAAAAACTGTTTTTT.

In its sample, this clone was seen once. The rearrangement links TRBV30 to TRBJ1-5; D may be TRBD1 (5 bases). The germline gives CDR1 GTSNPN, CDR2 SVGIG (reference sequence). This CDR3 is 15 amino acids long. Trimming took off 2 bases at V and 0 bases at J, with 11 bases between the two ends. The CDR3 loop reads CAWSKGAYSNQPQHF. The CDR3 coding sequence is TGTGCCTGGAGTAAAGGGGCCTATAGCAATCAGCCCCAGCATTTT.

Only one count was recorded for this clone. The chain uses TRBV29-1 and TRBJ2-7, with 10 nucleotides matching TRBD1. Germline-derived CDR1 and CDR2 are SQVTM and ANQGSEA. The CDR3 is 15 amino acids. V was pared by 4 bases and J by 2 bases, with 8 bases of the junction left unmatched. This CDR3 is CSVASPGQGAYEQYF. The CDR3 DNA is TGCAGCGTTGCATCTCCCGGACAGGGGGCCTACGAGCAGTACTTC.

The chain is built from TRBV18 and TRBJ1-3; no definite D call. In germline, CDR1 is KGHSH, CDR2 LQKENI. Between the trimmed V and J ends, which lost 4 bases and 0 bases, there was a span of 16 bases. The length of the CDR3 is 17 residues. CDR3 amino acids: CASSLPRSGSSGNTIYF. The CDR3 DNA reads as TGTGCCAGCTCACTTCCTCGGAGTGGGAGCTCTGGAAACACCATATATTTT.

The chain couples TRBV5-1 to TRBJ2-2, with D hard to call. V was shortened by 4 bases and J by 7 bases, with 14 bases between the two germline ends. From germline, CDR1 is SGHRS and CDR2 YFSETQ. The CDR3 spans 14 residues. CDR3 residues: CASSSEFGNGELFF. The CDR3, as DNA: TGCGCCAGCAGCAGCGAGTTTGGTAACGGGGAGCTGTTTTTT.

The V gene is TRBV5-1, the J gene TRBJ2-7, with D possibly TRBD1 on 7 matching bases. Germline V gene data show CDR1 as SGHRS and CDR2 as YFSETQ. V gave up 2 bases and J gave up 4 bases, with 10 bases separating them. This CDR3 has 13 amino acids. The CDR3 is CASSLSGGYEQYF. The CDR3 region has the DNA TGCGCCAGCAGCTTATCAGGGGGGTACGAGCAGTACTTC.

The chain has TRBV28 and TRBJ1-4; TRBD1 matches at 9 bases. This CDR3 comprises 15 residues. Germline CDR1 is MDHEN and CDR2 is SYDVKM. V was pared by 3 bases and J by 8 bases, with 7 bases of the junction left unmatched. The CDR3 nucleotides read TGTGCCAGCAGTTTGGGGGGGACAGGGCAGGAAAAACTGTTTTTT. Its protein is CASSLGGTGQEKLFF.

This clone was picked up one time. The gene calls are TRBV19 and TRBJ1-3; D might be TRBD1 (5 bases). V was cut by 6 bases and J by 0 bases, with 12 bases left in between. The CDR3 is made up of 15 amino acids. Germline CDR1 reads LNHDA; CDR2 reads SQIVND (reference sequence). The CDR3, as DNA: TGTGCCAGTAGCGCAGACAGAAGCTCTGGAAACACCATATATTTT. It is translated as CASSADRSSGNTIYF.

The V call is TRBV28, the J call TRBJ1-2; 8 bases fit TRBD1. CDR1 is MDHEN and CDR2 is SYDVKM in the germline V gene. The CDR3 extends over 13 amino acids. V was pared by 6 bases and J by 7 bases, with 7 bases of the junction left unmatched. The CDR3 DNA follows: TGTGCCAGCAGCCCGGGACAGGTCTCTGGCTACACCTTC. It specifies CASSPGQVSGYTF.

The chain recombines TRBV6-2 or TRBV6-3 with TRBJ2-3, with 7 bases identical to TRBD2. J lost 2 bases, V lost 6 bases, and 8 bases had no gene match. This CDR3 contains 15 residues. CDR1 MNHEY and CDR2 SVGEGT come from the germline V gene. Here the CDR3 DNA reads TGTGCCAGCAGCTTGGGACTACCAACCACAGATACGCAGTATTTT. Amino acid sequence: CASSLGLPTTDTQYF.

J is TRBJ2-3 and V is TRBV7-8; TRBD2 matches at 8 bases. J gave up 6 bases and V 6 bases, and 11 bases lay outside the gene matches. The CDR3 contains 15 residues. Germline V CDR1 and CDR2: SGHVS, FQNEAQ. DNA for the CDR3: TGTGCCAGCAGTACTAGCGGCACATCTCCGGATACGCAGTATTTT. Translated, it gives CASSTSGTSPDTQYF.

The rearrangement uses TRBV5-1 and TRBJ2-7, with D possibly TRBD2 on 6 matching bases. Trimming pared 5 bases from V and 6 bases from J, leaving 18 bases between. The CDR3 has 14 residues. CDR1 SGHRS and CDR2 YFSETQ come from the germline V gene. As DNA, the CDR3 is TGCGCCAGCAGTGGGTTCGGGGGTACGCGCGAGCAGTACTTC. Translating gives CASSGFGGTREQYF.

The CDR3 DNA reads TGTGCCTGGAGCGGCGGGGCGGGCTTGGATGAGCAGTTCTTC. Protein product: CAWSGGAGLDEQFF. The V and J genes are TRBV30 and TRBJ2-1; possible D gene TRBD2, 6 bases. V was trimmed by 3 bases and J by 8 bases, leaving 17 bases between them. From germline, CDR1 is GTSNPN and CDR2 SVGIG (reference sequence). The CDR3 is 14 residues long. The variable domain in full, completed from reference TRBV30 and TRBJ2-1, reads SQTIHQWPATLVQPVGSPLSLECTVEGTSNPNLYWYRQAAGRGLQLLFYSVGIGQISSEVPQNLSASRPQDRQFILSSKKLLLSDSGFYLCAWSGGAGLDEQFFGPGTRLTVL.

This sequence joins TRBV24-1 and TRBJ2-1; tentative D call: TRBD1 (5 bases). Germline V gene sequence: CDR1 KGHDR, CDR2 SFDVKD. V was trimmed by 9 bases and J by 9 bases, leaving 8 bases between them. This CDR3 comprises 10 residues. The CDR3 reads CATLTGEQFF. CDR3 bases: TGTGCCACCCTAACAGGTGAGCAGTTCTTC.